What follows are 10 T cell receptor beta chains derived from one specimen sequenced in a study of T cells in tuberculosis. This table comes from immunoSEQ multiplex PCR, and its TCRdb copy is limited to in-frame clones, with some not included. The sample includes 35,000 to 45,000 clones, 94% seen only once; the top ten take roughly 4%. Time point reported: new active TB diagnosis, blood taken before or within 7 days of starting treatment. Specimen: PBMCs, collected at tuberculosis diagnosis. Receptors were obtained from an adult with tuberculosis.

The chain combines TRBV4-2 with TRBJ2-3; TRBD2 aligns across 10 bases. The CDR3 has 18 amino acids. Looked up from germline, CDR1 is LGHNA and CDR2 is YNFKEQ. Losses at the gene ends were 0 bases for V and 4 bases for J; bases not matched to a gene: 10. The CDR3 coding sequence is TGTGCCAGCAGCCAAGATTCGCCCCTAGCGGGGGAAGCAGATACGCAGTATTTT. It is translated as CASSQDSPLAGEADTQYF.

The gene calls are TRBV27 and TRBJ2-7, with 9 bases that match TRBD2. Germline V gives CDR1 MNHEY, CDR2 SMNVEV (reference sequence). V lost 2 bases, J lost 2 bases, and 1 base stayed unmatched. The CDR3 consists of 14 residues. The CDR3 nucleotides read TGTGCCAGCAGTTTAGCGGGGGGGCCCTACGAGCAGTACTTC. Translating it yields CASSLAGGPYEQYF.

The chain links TRBV11-2 to TRBJ1-4; 9 positions match TRBD1. Germline CDR1 is SGHAT and CDR2 is FQNNGV. V gave up 3 bases and J gave up 7 bases; unmatched junction bases: 3. The CDR3 contains 14 residues. The CDR3 region has the DNA TGTGCCAGCAGCTTCACAGGGGGCTCTGAAAAACTGTTTTTT. Translation gives CASSFTGGSEKLFF.

This clone was recorded once. The gene calls are TRBV10-2 and TRBJ2-7, with 7 positions matching TRBD2. The CDR3 spans 14 residues. Germline CDR1 and CDR2: WSHSY and SAAADI. V dropped 6 bases and J dropped 5; count of bases not matched to a gene: 10. CDR3 in DNA: TGCGCCAGCAGAGCCCGGGGGGAGAGGAACGAGCAGTACTTC. Encoded protein: CASRARGERNEQYF.

This chain connects TRBV18 to TRBJ1-1; D is uncertain. The CDR3 extends over 12 amino acids. V was pared by 6 bases and J by 3 bases, with 8 bases between. Germline V gene lookup returns CDR1 KGHSH and CDR2 LQKENI. The DNA for the CDR3 is TGTGCCAGCTCCCTATCGGACACTGAAGCTTTCTTT. This codes for CASSLSDTEAFF.

The rearrangement links TRBV5-5 to TRBJ2-5, with 11 bases lining up with TRBD2. V shed 4 bases and J 2 bases; nucleotides not matched to a gene: 10. This CDR3 spans 17 amino acids. CDR1 is SGHKS, CDR2 YYEKEE, per germline (reference sequence). CDR3 sequence (DNA): TGTGCCAGCAGCCCCATACGGGCTAGCGGGGGGCAAGAGACCCAGTACTTC. Its translation is CASSPIRASGGQETQYF.

The chain uses TRBV5-1 and TRBJ1-3; no firm D call. Deletions cut 4 bases from V and 0 bases from J, with 8 bases between. CDR3 length: 14 amino acids. Germline V CDR1 and CDR2: SGHRS, YFSETQ. The CDR3 protein is CASSRTSSGNTIYF. As DNA, the CDR3 is TGCGCCAGCAGCCGAACCAGCTCTGGAAACACCATATATTTT.

CDR3 in DNA: TGTGCCAGCAGCCTCCGCGGGTTAGGTAACACCGGGGAGCTGTTTTTT. Translating gives CASSLRGLGNTGELFF. The rearrangement joins TRBV7-2 to TRBJ2-2; tentatively, D is TRBD2 (5 bases). This CDR3 has 16 amino acids. Germline CDR1 and CDR2: SGHTA and FQGNSA. V dropped 5 bases and J dropped 2 bases, with 15 bases sitting between them.

V is TRBV29-1 and J is TRBJ1-3, with 7 bases lining up with TRBD1. Germline V gene sequence: CDR1 SQVTM, CDR2 ANQGSEA. This CDR3 region has 14 residues. The trim removed 3 bases at V and 3 bases at J, leaving 5 bases unmatched. The CDR3 DNA reads as TGCAGCGTTGAGAAGGGGGCGGTTGGAAACACCATATATTTT. It translates to CSVEKGAVGNTIYF.

This chain links TRBV4-1 with TRBJ1-1, with 9 bases lining up with TRBD1. The germline V gene encodes CDR1 MGHRA and CDR2 YSYEKL. This CDR3 comprises 16 residues. V shed 4 bases, J shed 1 base, and the junction held 7 bases outside the gene matches. The CDR3 DNA is TGCGCCAGCAGCCCCGTCGGACAGGGGTGGAACACTGAAGCTTTCTTT. Protein sequence: CASSPVGQGWNTEAFF.